This T cell receptor beta chain was identified during a study of T cell repertoires in cytomegalovirus infection. Study summary: Newly reported HLA-C-restricted and thoroughly characterized HLA-B-restricted CMV epitopes were employed.

This clonotype was detected ten times or more. As yet, its antigen is unknown. CDR3 length equals 11 residues. Germline values: CDR1 SGHTA, CDR2 FQGNSA. Trimming shortened V by 2 bases and J by 9 bases, and 5 bases separated the two germline ends. TCRdb analysed the reads with MiXCR anew, one entry per CDR3 protein. The sample carries about 830,000 distinct CDR3 sequences, roughly 33% recorded once. The chain links TRBV7-2 to TRBJ2-1; D not resolved. The receptor was derived from a human donor in good health (CMV status not recorded). Some clones in this sample may be carry-over from other donors' samples. The source material was cultured CD8+ T cells from PBMCs, sampled from culture after CMV antigen stimulation. The CDR3 here is CASSLSVEQFF. In DNA form, the CDR3 reads TGTGCCAGCAGCTTATCAGTTGAGCAGTTCTTC.